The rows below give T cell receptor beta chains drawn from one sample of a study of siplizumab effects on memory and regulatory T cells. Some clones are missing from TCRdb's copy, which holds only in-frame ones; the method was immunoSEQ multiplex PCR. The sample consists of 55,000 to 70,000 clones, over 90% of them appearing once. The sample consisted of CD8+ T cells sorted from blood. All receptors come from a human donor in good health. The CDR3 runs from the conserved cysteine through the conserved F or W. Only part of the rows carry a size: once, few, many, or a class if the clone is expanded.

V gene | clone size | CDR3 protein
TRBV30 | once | CAQKGTDHTDTQYF
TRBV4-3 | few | CASSQDFETYNEQFF
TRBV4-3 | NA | CASSPSGGTPHF
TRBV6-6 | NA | CASSRTGGNQPQHF
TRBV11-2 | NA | CASSFGGISYEQYF
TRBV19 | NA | CASSIEAGIQETQYF
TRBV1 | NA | CTSSRQGQGSYNEQFF
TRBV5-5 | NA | CASSILGGNYGYTF
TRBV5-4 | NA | CASSLGFVGANTGELFF
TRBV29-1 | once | CSVVRGSTDTQYF